This entry features one T cell receptor beta chain sequence. This clone has only a few counts. The clone's antigen remains unknown. Base qualities were left out, and no much larger clone turns up one base away. The data derive from a study of blood T cell repertoires in COVID-19 (dated by TCRdb to about 2020). About the full investigation: The collaborator samples originated in the United States, Italy and Spain and spanned the acute and convalescent phases of COVID-19. The material from the prospective study consisted of cDNA or gDNA derived from T cells, B-cell-depleted T cells, or PBMCs. The dataset comprised deeply sampled blood TCRbeta repertoires from subjects exposed to, actively infected with, or recovered from COVID-19. A freely available public database, intended as a resource for researchers studying the immune response to SARS-CoV-2, is where the repertoires were released. The samples were drawn from the first 160 participants of the ongoing ImmuneRACE study and from 1,254 subjects provided by 6 global collaborators. Sample metadata almost always included a de-identified subject ID, COVID-19 status, age in years and sex. Where HLA class I and class II types were available, the types were taken from metadata supplied by the sample provider, not from assay-based typing.

General findings and caveats noted by the study authors: How much clinical and demographic metadata was included differed by source and by participant, and the metadata was provided uncurated.

Each collaborating institution followed its own protocols to collect whole blood in K2EDTA tubes. For TCRbeta analysis, collaborator samples were shipped as frozen whole blood, as isolated PBMCs, or as DNA extracted from either sample type. TCRbeta CDR3 regions were amplified from genomic DNA using the immunoSEQ Assay, a bias-controlled multiplex PCR. On the authors' methods: The number of nucleated cells in each sample was estimated from the amplification of reference gene primers within the assay. Sequence reads were collapsed and filtered to measure the absolute abundance of every unique TCRbeta CDR3 rearrangement. For each sample, productive Simpson clonality was calculated as the square root of Simpson's diversity index across productive rearrangements. TCRdb stores this immuneACCESS table with in-frame sequences only. Part of the clones is absent; in the studies checked, under half of the shortfall reflects unresolved V genes, and no reason is known for the rest. The V and J calls and clone size are taken from that table; D and trimming were inferred from the DNA. The sample records about 240,000 clones, roughly 90% of which are singletons. The ten largest clones take up under 6.5% of the sample.

V has 10 bases trimmed and J has 2 bases trimmed; junction bases matching no gene number 6. The CDR3 covers 13 residues, taking in both the cysteine and the phenylalanine. Only CDR3 DNA is held: 39 bases, read in frame from base 1. The germline V gene gives CDR1 as MDHEN and CDR2 as SYDVKM. The source of this sequence is a man in his sixties with acute or convalescent COVID-19. Recombination joined TRBV28 with TRBJ2-7, with 9 central nucleotides matching TRBD1. The source material was peripheral blood. The base sequence is TGTGCCACCGGGGACAGGGCGACCTACGAGCAGTACTTC. Its protein is CATGDRATYEQYF.